The present T cell receptor (beta chain) was sequenced within a study of blood T cell repertoires in COVID-19. Study information: There were acute and convalescent COVID-19 samples, and they came from the United States, Italy and Spain.

The data were produced by immunoSEQ multiplex PCR, yet TCRdb's version contains in-frame clones alone and is incomplete. The table lists 400,000 or so clones, around 87% of them singletons. This CDR3 contains 13 residues. Trimming pared 8 bases from V and 3 bases from J, leaving 12 bases between. Germline V CDR1 and CDR2: MDHEN, SYDVKM. Sequencing was performed on PBMCs or T cells enriched from blood (not recorded which). The V and J genes are TRBV28 and TRBJ2-3; weak D call: TRBD2 (5 bases). The TCR comes from a man aged 25 to 40 who had recovered from COVID-19. The DNA for the CDR3 is TGTGCCAGCGCCAGTTGGGAGACAGATACGCAGTATTTT. Protein product: CASASWETDTQYF. Variable domain in full (rest from reference TRBV28 and TRBJ2-3): DVKVTQSSRYLVKRTGEKVFLECVQDMDHENMFWYRQDPGLGLRLIYFSYDVKMKEKGDIPEGYSVSREKKERFSLILESASTNQTSMYLCASASWETDTQYFGPGTRLTVL.